The sequence of this T cell receptor (beta chain) was determined in a study of shared clonotypes between healthy human individuals. Trimming stripped 2 bases from V and 5 bases from J, with 12 bases between. The CDR3 loop spans 14 amino acids. CDR1 and CDR2 from the germline V gene are MGHRA and YSYEKL. Profiled with immunoSEQ multiplex PCR; TCRdb holds only in-frame clones, not every one. The table has 1.5 million to 2.5 million clones, approximately 94% seen once. CD8 cells classed as naive were CD45RO-negative and positively selected for CCR7, excluding terminally differentiated effector memory CD45RA+ cells.

V is TRBV4-1 and J is TRBJ1-1, with D possibly being TRBD1 (6 bases). The sequencing sample was made of naive CD8+ T cells sorted from blood. This TCR was sampled from a man younger than 35 in good health. CDR3 residues: CASSQRSRGTEAFF. As DNA, the CDR3 is TGCGCCAGCAGCCAAAGGTCCAGGGGTACTGAAGCTTTCTTT.